This T cell receptor beta chain was documented in a study of memory CD4+ T cells and cytomegalovirus serostatus. Turning to the study itself: Donors were healthy Belgian adults, under 10 CMV seropositive and about 24 seronegative. General study points: The CMV-associated TCR signature appears largely within the CD4+ memory repertoire.

This CDR3 is 13 amino acids long. Trimming took off 6 bases at V and 7 bases at J, with 15 bases between the two ends. Germline CDR1 and CDR2: LNHDA and SQIVND (reference sequence). A note on this clone: Its specificity is not known.

Authors' methods: Out-of-frame sequences were removed, leaving 2 million to 2.5 million distinct TCRbeta sequences. Profiling relied on immunoSEQ multiplex PCR, and the TCRdb table lists in-frame clones only, not all of them. V and J calls plus clone size are reproduced from that table; the DNA served to infer D and trimming. The data show about 27,000 clones, 75% to 80% seen once. The sort gate was single viable CD3+CD4+CD8-CD45RO+ cells for memory CD4+ T cells. Sequenced input: memory CD4+ T cells from blood. The rearrangement joins TRBV19 to TRBJ1-2; D is possibly TRBD1 (6 bases). The clonotype originates from an adult in good health and CMV-seronegative. Written as DNA, the CDR3 is TGTGCCAGTAGGGGGGCTACCGTCGGTGGCTACACCTTC. Protein sequence: CASRGATVGGYTF.